Detailed here is one T cell receptor beta chain. Its antigen is currently unknown. One end of the junction does not line up with germline, which may come from a read error. Germline lookup yields CDR1 MNHEY and CDR2 SMNVEV (reference sequence). This CDR3 is 14 amino acids long. For bulk TCR libraries, previously described methods and listed TCR primers were used. Each CDR3 protein gets one entry after TCRdb re-called the PCR reads with MiXCR. Among 85,000 to 120,000 distinct CDR3 sequences listed, around 37% were seen once. The record originates from a study of molecular identifiers for immune sequencing clone quantification. Findings of the study overall: Single-cell amounts of spiked Jurkat TCR RNA were reportedly detectable among approximately 970,000 naive cells. It was shown that clones above 20 RNA copies held over 97% of effector molecules, but under 1% in naive cells.

This clonotype was sampled from a human donor in good health. Some libraries in this study had Jurkat cell RNA spiked in. What was sequenced was naive CD8+ T cells from blood, with Jurkat cell RNA spiked in. The subset was: FACS-sorted CD8+CD4-CCR7+CD45RA+ naive T cells. The chain couples TRBV27 to TRBJ2-2, with D perhaps assigned TRBD1 or TRBD2 (5 bases each). The CDR3 nucleotides are TGTGCCAGCAGGTTATCAGGGACCACCGGGGAGCTGTTTTTT. The encoded protein is CASRLSGTTGELFF.